Listed here are 26 T cell receptor beta chains from one sample, sequenced in a study of response to subunit inactivated influenza vaccine. In TCRdb, the RT-PCR reads were re-called with MiXCR into one record per CDR3 protein. The sample holds a few hundred thousand distinct CDR3 sequences, 10% to 11% seen once. Source: PBMCs from blood, taken roughly 46 days after vaccination. All receptors come from a man in his fifties or sixties who received an inactivated influenza vaccine.

This clonotype was counted a few times. The chain links TRBV20-1 to TRBJ2-5, with D possibly matching TRBD2 (6 bases). This CDR3 is 15 amino acids long. With 5 bases removed from V and 1 base from J, the gap between germline ends came to 17 bases. Germline assignment: CDR1 DFQATT and CDR2 SNEGSKA (reference sequence). The CDR3 sequence is CSASGGPRSQETQYF. In nucleotides, the CDR3 is TGCAGTGCTTCCGGAGGGCCCCGTTCCCAAGAGACCCAGTACTTC.

There are a few counts of this clonotype. This chain connects TRBV20-1 to TRBJ2-7; no definite D call. CDR3 length: 16 residues. CDR1 and CDR2 from the germline V gene are DFQATT and SNEGSKA (reference sequence). Between the trimmed V and J ends, which lost 0 bases and 2 bases, there was a span of 17 bases. The CDR3 loop is CSARDLHRRKPYEQYF. As DNA, the CDR3 is TGCAGTGCTAGAGATCTACATAGGCGAAAGCCCTACGAGCAGTACTTC.

This clonotype turned up a few times. The chain is built from TRBV5-1 and TRBJ1-4; 8 bases align to TRBD1. V was clipped by 4 bases and J by 7 bases; unmatched bases: 6. The CDR3 totals 14 residues. Germline assignment: CDR1 SGHRS and CDR2 YFSETQ. CDR3 protein: CASSVDRVVEKLFF. As DNA, the CDR3 is TGCGCCAGCAGCGTGGACAGGGTTGTTGAAAAACTGTTTTTT.

The chain uses TRBV12-3 or TRBV12-4 and TRBJ2-1; possibly TRBD1 or TRBD2 for D (5 bases each). Trimming left V 1 base short and J 9 bases short, with 10 bases between. The CDR3 runs to 13 residues. CDR3 loop: CASSLDPGSEQFF. In DNA form, the CDR3 reads TGTGCCAGCAGTTTAGACCCAGGGAGTGAGCAGTTCTTC.

V usage is TRBV7-9 and J usage is TRBJ2-1; the match to TRBD2 covers 8 bases. CDR3 length: 15 amino acids. Trimming at V came to 5 bases and at J to 10 bases, leaving 13 bases not matched to a gene. Germline V gene data show CDR1 as SEHNR and CDR2 as FQNEAQ (reference sequence). CDR3 sequence: CASSPPSGGFREQFF. The CDR3 DNA sequence: TGTGCCAGCAGCCCCCCAAGCGGGGGCTTTAGAGAGCAGTTCTTC.

The chain carries TRBV4-2 and TRBJ1-1; D ambiguous. The CDR3 has 13 residues. Germline V CDR1 and CDR2: LGHNA, YNFKEQ. V was shortened by 4 bases and J by 1 base, with 7 bases between the two germline ends. The CDR3 DNA sequence: TGTGCCAGCAGCCGGGCGACGAACACTGAAGCTTTCTTT. Translated: CASSRATNTEAFF.

This clonotype has only a few counts. The V gene is TRBV5-1, the J gene TRBJ2-7; D is undetermined. Germline CDR1 and CDR2: SGHRS and YFSETQ. This CDR3 is 17 amino acids long. V dropped 4 bases and J dropped 2 bases, with 22 bases sitting between them. The CDR3 spells CASSVLSNPSKAYEQYF. The CDR3 region has the DNA TGCGCCAGCAGCGTGCTGTCTAACCCATCCAAGGCCTACGAGCAGTACTTC.

Concerning this clonotype itself: Being one base from a much bigger clone, this may be a read error. The limits of the CDR3 on the DNA are not certain, so only TCRdb's listed CDR3 is given. The rearrangement uses TRBV29-1 and TRBJ2-7; the table's D call TRBD1 went unverified against the DNA. The CDR3 spans 13 amino acids, including both terminal residues. Germline CDR1 is SQVTM and CDR2 is ANQGSEA. The CDR3 is CSVAAGTTYEQNF.

This sequence joins TRBV5-6 and TRBJ2-5; TRBD1 might be the D (5 bases). Trimming left V 0 bases short and J 5 bases short, with 14 bases between. The CDR3 runs to 15 residues. From germline, CDR1 is SGHDT and CDR2 YYEEEE. In DNA form, the CDR3 reads TGTGCCAGCAGCTTGGCCGTAGGGGAAAGGGAGACCCAGTACTTC. Its protein product is CASSLAVGERETQYF.

This chain joins TRBV20-1 and TRBJ2-7; D is possibly TRBD1 (5 bases). Trimming removed 5 bases at V and 0 bases at J, with 17 bases between. CDR3 length: 15 residues. Germline values: CDR1 DFQATT, CDR2 SNEGSKA (reference sequence). The CDR3 DNA follows: TGCAGTGCTCCTTCGGACAACTATTACTCCTACGAGCAGTACTTC. Amino acids: CSAPSDNYYSYEQYF.

The chain recombines TRBV6-2 or TRBV6-3 with TRBJ2-5; D ambiguous. This CDR3 comprises 13 residues. Germline V gene lookup returns CDR1 MNHEY and CDR2 SVGEGT. The V and J ends lost 3 bases and 4 bases respectively, with 9 bases between them. The CDR3 here is CASSYFIPETQYF. As DNA, the CDR3 is TGTGCCAGCAGTTATTTTATCCCAGAGACCCAGTACTTC.

J is TRBJ1-2 and V is TRBV11-1; D gene ambiguous. The CDR3 consists of 14 residues. Germline V lookup: CDR1 SGHAT, CDR2 FQDESV (reference sequence). Trimming pared 5 bases from V and 1 base from J, leaving 11 bases between. CDR3 sequence reads: CASSQALDNYGYTF. DNA of the CDR3: TGTGCCAGCAGCCAAGCACTGGATAACTATGGCTACACCTTC.

This clonotype was seen a few times. The chain combines TRBV11-1 with TRBJ2-7, with 11 bases matching TRBD2. V shed 4 bases, J shed 4 bases, and the junction held 9 bases outside the gene matches. Germline V CDR1 and CDR2: SGHAT, FQDESV (reference sequence). The CDR3 consists of 16 residues. CDR3 DNA sequence: TGTGCCAGCAGCTACCCCGGGACTAGCGGTTCGTACGAGCAGTACTTC. This sequence encodes CASSYPGTSGSYEQYF.

The count of this clonotype is one. The chain recombines TRBV11-2 with TRBJ2-2, with D unresolved. Trimming took off 0 bases at V and 4 bases at J, with 9 bases between the two ends. Germline CDR1 and CDR2: SGHAT and FQNNGV. This CDR3 comprises 15 residues. CDR3 region: CASSLDLIGTGELFF. The CDR3 DNA reads TGTGCCAGCAGCTTAGATCTTATCGGCACCGGGGAGCTGTTTTTT. The full variable domain, in which reference TRBV11-2 and TRBJ2-2 provide the parts outside the CDR3, is EAGVAQSPRYKIIEKRQSVAFWCNPISGHATLYWYQQILGQGPKLLIQFQNNGVVDDSQLPKDRFSAERLKGVDSTLKIQPAKLEDSAVYLCASSLDLIGTGELFFGEGSRLTVL.

This clonotype occurred many times. The gene calls are TRBV6-5 and TRBJ2-3; D may be TRBD1 or TRBD2 (5 bases each). V lost 5 bases and J lost 6, with 12 bases in between. CDR1 and CDR2 from the germline V gene are MNHEY and SVGAGI. The CDR3 extends over 13 amino acids. This chain's CDR3 is CASSHEGTDTQYF. In DNA form, the CDR3 reads TGTGCCAGCAGTCACGAGGGGACCGATACGCAGTATTTT.

This clonotype appeared many times. The CDR3 DNA reads as TGTGCCAGCAGCTTACTAGGGACAGGGCCCGAGCAGTACTTC. The encoded protein is CASSLLGTGPEQYF. The chain recombines TRBV7-6 with TRBJ2-7, with TRBD1 identical over 9 bases. There are 14 residues in the CDR3. Germline V lookup: CDR1 SGHVS, CDR2 FNYEAQ. The trim removed 2 bases at V and 6 bases at J, leaving 5 bases unmatched.

This clonotype was seen at least ten times. The CDR3 DNA reads as TGCGCCAGCAGCAACGGACAGAACACCGGGGAGCTGTTTTTT. Its protein is CASSNGQNTGELFF. The chain combines TRBV5-1 with TRBJ2-2; maybe TRBD1 (5 bases). Trimming removed 4 bases at V and 1 base at J, with 8 bases between. CDR3 length: 14 amino acids. Germline loops: CDR1 SGHRS, CDR2 YFSETQ.

To note about this clonotype: A read error may be the cause here, since a much bigger clone is one base away. V gene TRBV14 combines with J gene TRBJ1-6; tentative D call: TRBD1 (5 bases). Germline lookup yields CDR1 SGHDN and CDR2 FVKESK. Trimming removed 2 bases at V and 8 bases at J, with 10 bases between. CDR3 length: 14 residues. CDR3 in DNA: TGTGCCAGCAGCCAACCCCGCAGGGATTCACCCCTCCACTTT. It is translated as CASSQPRRDSPLHF.

This clonotype was observed a few times. The chain is built from TRBV20-1 and TRBJ1-6; D might be TRBD1 (5 bases). V dropped 2 bases and J dropped 8 bases, with 16 bases sitting between them. Germline values: CDR1 DFQATT, CDR2 SNEGSKA (reference sequence). The CDR3 has 15 residues. This CDR3 reads CSARTQGAVYSPLHF. The CDR3 bases are TGCAGTGCTAGAACCCAGGGTGCCGTATATTCACCCCTCCACTTT.

This clonotype was counted ten times or more. This chain joins TRBV10-2 and TRBJ2-3; 9 nucleotides agree with TRBD1. This CDR3 is 13 amino acids long. V shed 11 bases and J 6 bases; nucleotides not matched to a gene: 9. Germline CDR1 and CDR2: WSHSY and SAAADI. The CDR3 loop is CASRDRARDTQYF. CDR3 DNA sequence: TGCGCCTCCAGGGACAGGGCAAGGGATACGCAGTATTTT.

This chain links TRBV7-2 with TRBJ2-7; D might be TRBD1 (5 bases). The length of the CDR3 is 17 residues. Germline values: CDR1 SGHTA, CDR2 FQGNSA. V was trimmed by 5 bases and J by 5 bases, leaving 25 bases between them. CDR3 sequence reads: CASSVFSGARSGNEQYF. The CDR3 DNA follows: TGTGCCAGCAGCGTGTTCTCTGGGGCGCGGAGTGGTAACGAGCAGTACTTC.

This clonotype was counted only a few times. The gene calls are TRBV20-1 and TRBJ2-7; TRBD2 matches 7 bases. This CDR3 contains 15 residues. The V segment lost 3 bases and the J segment 4 bases; nucleotides outside the gene matches: 12. Germline assignment: CDR1 DFQATT and CDR2 SNEGSKA (reference sequence). CDR3 sequence: CSASGGISSSYEQYF. In DNA, the CDR3 is TGCAGTGCTAGCGGGGGGATCAGCTCTTCTTACGAGCAGTACTTC.

The chain carries TRBV12-3 or TRBV12-4 and TRBJ1-3, with TRBD1 as a possible D gene (6 bases). The CDR3 sequence is 13 residues long. The germline V and J ends were trimmed by 2 bases and 7 bases, with 9 bases remaining between them. The CDR3 reads CASSLSGANTIYF. The DNA of the CDR3 is TGTGCCAGCAGTTTATCAGGGGCGAACACCATATATTTT.

The chain is built from TRBV5-1 and TRBJ1-1; the match to TRBD1 covers 10 bases. The trim removed 3 bases at V and 6 bases at J, leaving 5 bases unmatched. The CDR3 is made up of 14 amino acids. The germline V gene has CDR1 SGHRS and CDR2 YFSETQ. The CDR3 sequence is CASSWTGGRSEAFF. The CDR3 DNA follows: TGCGCCAGCAGCTGGACAGGGGGAAGGTCTGAAGCTTTCTTT.

In its sample, this clonotype was seen a few times. In nucleotides, the CDR3 is TGCGCCAGCAGCCAGGCCGGGGACTACGAGCAGTACTTC. The encoded protein is CASSQAGDYEQYF. The J gene is TRBJ2-7, the V gene TRBV4-1; tentative D call: TRBD2 (5 bases). Germline CDR1 MGHRA, CDR2 YSYEKL. Trimming took off 3 bases at V and 3 bases at J, with 9 bases between the two ends. CDR3 length: 13 amino acids.

The chain joins TRBV7-3 to TRBJ2-1, with D tentatively TRBD1 (6 bases). From germline, CDR1 is SGHTA and CDR2 FQGTGA. The CDR3 extends over 14 amino acids. V was clipped by 5 bases and J by 4 bases, with 12 bases between them. The CDR3 DNA reads as TGTGCCAGCAGCCCCCACAGGGAATACAATGAGCAGTTCTTC. Its protein product is CASSPHREYNEQFF.